Below are 18 T cell receptor beta chains sequenced from a single sample in a study of Ad26.COV2.S vaccination and SARS-CoV-2 variants. Assay: immunoSEQ multiplex PCR; the TCRdb copy retains only in-frame clones and omits some. The sample shows roughly 270,000 clones, 80% to 90% of them seen only once. Treatment meaning: 15 to 20 received Ad26.COV2.S at low or high dose, single or two shots; roughly five received placebo; per-sample allocation not given. Samples were taken on day 63 after the first vaccine or placebo injection. The sequencing used peripheral blood, collected in a trial of Ad26.COV2.S vaccine versus placebo. The receptors derive from a person aged 18-60 years who received the Ad26.COV2.S COVID-19 vaccine or a placebo.

In this sample, this clone turned up a few times. The chain employs TRBV11-3 and TRBJ1-6; tentative D call: TRBD1 (5 bases). Germline V gene data show CDR1 as SGHNT and CDR2 as YENEEA. The V gene lost 4 bases and the J gene lost 8 bases, with 15 bases spanning the gap. This CDR3 is built from 15 residues. CDR3 in amino acids: CASSSGTGSHSPLHF. CDR3 coding DNA: TGTGCCAGCAGCTCAGGGACCGGGAGTCATTCACCCCTCCACTTT.

CDR3 amino acids: CASSEQGIRYEQYF. CDR3 sequence (DNA): TGTGCCAGCAGTGAGCAGGGTATCCGGTACGAGCAGTACTTC. The chain uses TRBV6-1 and TRBJ2-7; possible D gene TRBD1, 5 bases. Per the germline V gene, CDR1 is MNHNS and CDR2 is SASEGT. This CDR3 region has 14 residues. Trimming shortened V by 3 bases and J by 4 bases, and 13 bases separated the two germline ends.

The rearrangement joins TRBV6-5 to TRBJ1-4; no definite D call. V lost 8 bases and J lost 10, with 11 bases in between. This CDR3 is built from 11 residues. Germline CDR1 MNHEY, CDR2 SVGAGI. The CDR3 nucleotides are TGTGCCAGCCAGAAAGATAGAAAACTGTTTTTT. Translating gives CASQKDRKLFF.

The rearrangement uses TRBV27 and TRBJ2-7, with 11 bases matching TRBD2. The CDR3 covers 15 residues. V lost 2 bases, J lost 2 bases, and 2 bases stayed unmatched. From germline, CDR1 is MNHEY and CDR2 SMNVEV (reference sequence). The chain's CDR3 is CASSLTSGSPYEQYF. In DNA, the CDR3 is TGTGCCAGCAGTTTAACTAGCGGGAGTCCCTACGAGCAGTACTTC.

V and J are TRBV7-2 and TRBJ2-1; D may be TRBD2 (7 bases). Germline V gives CDR1 SGHTA, CDR2 FQGNSA. The CDR3 is made up of 15 amino acids. V lost 1 base, J lost 10 bases, and 17 bases lay in between. CDR3 bases: TGTGCCAGCAGCTTAGGGCTAGCCCGGGGGGCCGAGCAGTTCTTC. Its translation is CASSLGLARGAEQFF.

The chain employs TRBV7-2 and TRBJ2-5, with D possibly matching TRBD2 (7 bases). Between the trimmed V and J ends, which lost 1 base and 4 bases, there was a span of 16 bases. Looked up from germline, CDR1 is SGHTA and CDR2 is FQGNSA. This CDR3 contains 16 residues. CDR3 sequence reads: CASSLGLHAGAETQYF. CDR3 sequence (DNA): TGTGCCAGCAGCTTAGGCCTACATGCGGGGGCAGAGACCCAGTACTTC.

The chain couples TRBV30 to TRBJ1-2; 9 bases align to TRBD1. CDR3 size: 14 residues. V trimming: 5 bases; J trimming: 4 bases; junction bases outside the gene matches: 8. CDR1 and CDR2 (germline): GTSNPN, SVGIG (reference sequence). The CDR3 nucleotides read TGTGCCTGGGGGACAGGGATGAACAGCTATGGCTACACCTTC. It specifies CAWGTGMNSYGYTF. Supplemented by reference TRBV30 and TRBJ1-2, the full variable domain reads SQTIHQWPATLVQPVGSPLSLECTVEGTSNPNLYWYRQAAGRGLQLLFYSVGIGQISSEVPQNLSASRPQDRQFILSSKKLLLSDSGFYLCAWGTGMNSYGYTFGSGTRLTVV.

The chain combines TRBV18 with TRBJ1-3, with D possibly being TRBD1 (6 bases). CDR1 and CDR2 from the germline V gene are KGHSH and LQKENI. V lost 4 bases, J lost 4 bases, and 14 bases lay in between. The CDR3 totals 15 residues. The DNA for the CDR3 is TGTGCCAGCTCACTAGACAGGCGTCCGGGAAACACCATATATTTT. Protein product: CASSLDRRPGNTIYF. The full variable domain, rest sourced from reference TRBV18 and TRBJ1-3, is NAGVMQNPRHLVRRRGQEARLRCSPMKGHSHVYWYRQLPEEGLKFMVYLQKENIIDESGMPKERFSAEFPKEGPSILRIQQVVRGDSAAYFCASSLDRRPGNTIYFGEGSWLTVV.

The rearrangement links TRBV5-1 to TRBJ1-1, with 8 bases matching TRBD1. The CDR3 runs to 13 residues. Germline CDR1 is SGHRS and CDR2 is YFSETQ. J lost 8 bases, V lost 3 bases, and 6 bases had no gene match. CDR3 in DNA: TGCGCCAGCAGCTCACTACAGGGGGAAGAAGCTTTCTTT. This sequence encodes CASSSLQGEEAFF.

This sequence joins TRBV2 and TRBJ1-6, with D tentatively TRBD1 (6 bases). The CDR3 length is 14 residues. V was shortened by 4 bases and J by 8 bases, with 12 bases between the two germline ends. Looked up from germline, CDR1 is SNHLY and CDR2 is FYNNEI. Here the CDR3 DNA reads TGTGCCAGCAGTGTAGGGACACAGGATTCACCCCTCCACTTT. Translating it yields CASSVGTQDSPLHF.

V is TRBV7-2 and J is TRBJ1-3; D gene ambiguous. V was pared by 0 bases and J by 3 bases, with 12 bases between. CDR1 and CDR2 from the germline V gene are SGHTA and FQGNSA. The CDR3 totals 16 residues. The CDR3 nucleotides read TGTGCCAGCAGCTTAGCGCGGGGAGTACTTGGAAACACCATATATTTT. Translation: CASSLARGVLGNTIYF.

The V gene is TRBV28, the J gene TRBJ2-1; 12 positions match TRBD2. J gave up 7 bases and V 6 bases, and 10 bases lay outside the gene matches. CDR3 length: 16 residues. Per the germline V gene, CDR1 is MDHEN and CDR2 is SYDVKM. The CDR3 nucleotides read TGTGCCAGCAGGGGACGACTAGCGGGAGCCTGGAATGAGCAGTTCTTC. It encodes CASRGRLAGAWNEQFF.

The chain uses TRBV3-1 (or the pseudogene TRBV3-2) and TRBJ2-1; D is possibly TRBD1 (5 bases). The germline gives CDR1 LGHDT, CDR2 YNNKEL (reference sequence). CDR3 length: 18 amino acids. The V and J ends lost 2 bases and 2 bases respectively, with 19 bases between them. For the CDR3, the DNA is TGTGCCAGCAGCCAACAAGGGGTGGGGAACCGGGCCTACAATGAGCAGTTCTTC. It translates to CASSQQGVGNRAYNEQFF.

J is TRBJ1-6 and V is TRBV3-1 (or the pseudogene TRBV3-2), with D perhaps matching TRBD1 (6 bases). The germline gives CDR1 LGHDT, CDR2 YNNKEL (reference sequence). This CDR3 region has 15 residues. Trimming removed 5 bases from V and 8 bases from J, with 16 bases in between. CDR3 coding DNA: TGTGCCAGCAGCACAACCCCGGGACACCATTCACCCCTCCACTTT. Translation gives CASSTTPGHHSPLHF.

As regards this clone: This specimen includes other DNA sequences encoding the same CDR3. This chain uses TRBV30 with TRBJ1-1; D perhaps matches TRBD1 (6 bases). This CDR3 contains 13 residues. The germline V and J ends were trimmed by 3 bases and 0 bases, with 8 bases remaining between them. Germline CDR1 and CDR2: GTSNPN and SVGIG (reference sequence). CDR3 DNA sequence: TGTGCCTGGAGCGGACAGATGAACACTGAAGCTTTCTTT. Translating it yields CAWSGQMNTEAFF.

CDR3 loop: CASSPQGGYGYTF. CDR3 DNA: TGTGCCAGCAGTCCACAGGGGGGCTATGGCTACACCTTC. The chain uses TRBV6-6 and TRBJ1-2; 8 nucleotides line up with TRBD1. Germline values: CDR1 MNHNY, CDR2 SVGAGI (reference sequence). After removal of 5 bases from V and 4 bases from J, the junction contained 3 bases not matched to a gene. The CDR3 spans 13 residues.

The chain is built from TRBV19 and TRBJ2-1; possibly TRBD2 for D (5 bases). CDR3 length: 14 amino acids. The V gene's germline CDR1 is LNHDA and CDR2 SQIVND (reference sequence). Trimming removed 0 bases at V and 6 bases at J, with 9 bases between. The CDR3 is CASSIEQGGNEQFF. In DNA form, the CDR3 reads TGTGCCAGTAGTATAGAGCAAGGAGGCAATGAGCAGTTCTTC.

The V and J genes are TRBV6-5 and TRBJ2-2; D gene ambiguous. The ends were cut back, 4 bases at V and 7 bases at J, with 7 bases in the middle. The CDR3 is made up of 12 amino acids. CDR1 and CDR2 from the germline V gene are MNHEY and SVGAGI. The CDR3 DNA reads as TGTGCCAGCAGTTTTAGCCACGGGGAGCTGTTTTTT. The encoded protein is CASSFSHGELFF.